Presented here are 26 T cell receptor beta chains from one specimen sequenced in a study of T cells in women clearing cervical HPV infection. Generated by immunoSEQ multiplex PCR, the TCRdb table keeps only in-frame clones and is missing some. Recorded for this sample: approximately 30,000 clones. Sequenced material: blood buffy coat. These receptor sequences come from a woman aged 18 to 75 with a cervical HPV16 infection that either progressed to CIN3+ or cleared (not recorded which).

CDR3 bases read: TGCAGTGCTAGCCATACAGGTTCTGGGGCCAACGTC. The encoded protein is CSASHTGSGANV. The full CDR3 protein is CSASHTGSGANVLTF. The chain is built from TRBV20-1 and TRBJ2-6; a weak D match, TRBD1 (5 bases). Read coverage stops 3 residues before the CDR3 terminus; the germline J gene supplies the remainder. The CDR3 runs to 15 residues. The V end lost 3 bases, the J end lost 1 base, and 10 bases lay between the germline ends. From germline, CDR1 is DFQATT and CDR2 SNEGSKA (reference sequence).

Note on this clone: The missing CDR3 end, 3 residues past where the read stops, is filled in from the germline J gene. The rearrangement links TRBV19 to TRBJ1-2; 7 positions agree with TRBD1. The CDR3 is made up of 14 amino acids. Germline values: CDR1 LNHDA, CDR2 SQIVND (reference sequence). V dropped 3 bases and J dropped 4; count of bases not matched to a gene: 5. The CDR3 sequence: CASSMQRGRYGYTF. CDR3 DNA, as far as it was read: TGTGCCAGTAGTATGCAGAGGGGGCGCTATGGC.

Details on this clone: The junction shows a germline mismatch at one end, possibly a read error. The CDR3 protein is CASSDRGRSDTQYF. Incomplete CDR3 DNA: TGTGCCAGTAGTGACAGGGGGAGATCAGATACG. This chain links TRBV2 with TRBJ2-3; 9 nucleotides align to TRBD1. Sequencing ends 3 residues short of the CDR3 end; the germline J gene provides the rest. Germline CDR1 reads SNHLY; CDR2 reads FYNNEI. There are 14 residues in the CDR3.

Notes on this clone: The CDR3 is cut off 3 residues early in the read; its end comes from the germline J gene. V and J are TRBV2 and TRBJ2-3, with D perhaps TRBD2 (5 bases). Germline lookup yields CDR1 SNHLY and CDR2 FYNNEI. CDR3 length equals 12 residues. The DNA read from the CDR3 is TGTGCCAGCTACAGCGGTGTGGAGACG. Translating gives CASYSGVET. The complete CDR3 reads CASYSGVETQYF.

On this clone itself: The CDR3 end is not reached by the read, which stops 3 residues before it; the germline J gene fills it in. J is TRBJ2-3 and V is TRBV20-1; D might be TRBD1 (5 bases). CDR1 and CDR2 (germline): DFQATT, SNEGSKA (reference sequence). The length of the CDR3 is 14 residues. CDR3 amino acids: CSARVYAGPSAQYF. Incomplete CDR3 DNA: TGCAGTGCTAGAGTTTATGCAGGGCCATCGGCG.

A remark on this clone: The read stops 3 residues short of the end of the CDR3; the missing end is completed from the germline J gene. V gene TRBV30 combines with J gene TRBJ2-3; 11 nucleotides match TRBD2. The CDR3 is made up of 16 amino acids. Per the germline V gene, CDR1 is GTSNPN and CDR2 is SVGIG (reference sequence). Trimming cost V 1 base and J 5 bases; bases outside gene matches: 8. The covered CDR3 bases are TGTGCCTGGAGTGACACTTCTAGCGGGAGGATAGATACG. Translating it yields CAWSDTSSGRIDT. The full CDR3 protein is CAWSDTSSGRIDTQYF. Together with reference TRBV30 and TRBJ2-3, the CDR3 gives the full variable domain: SQTIHQWPATLVQPVGSPLSLECTVEGTSNPNLYWYRQAAGRGLQLLFYSVGIGQISSEVPQNLSASRPQDRQFILSSKKLLLSDSGFYLCAWSDTSSGRIDTQYFGPGTRLTVL.

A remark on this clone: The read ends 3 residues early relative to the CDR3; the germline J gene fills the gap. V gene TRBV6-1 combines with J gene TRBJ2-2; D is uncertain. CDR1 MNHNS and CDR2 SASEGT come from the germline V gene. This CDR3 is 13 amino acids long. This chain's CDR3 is CASSEKHNSPLFF. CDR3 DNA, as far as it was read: TGTGCCAGCAGTGAAAAGCATAATTCACCG.

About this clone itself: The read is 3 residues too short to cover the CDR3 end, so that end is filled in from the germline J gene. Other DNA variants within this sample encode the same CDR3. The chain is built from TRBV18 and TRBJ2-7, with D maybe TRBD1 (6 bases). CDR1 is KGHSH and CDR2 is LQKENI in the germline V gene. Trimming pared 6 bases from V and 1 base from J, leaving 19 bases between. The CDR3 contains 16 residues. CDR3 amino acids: CASSPPLTGLSYEQYF. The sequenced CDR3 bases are TGTGCCAGCTCCCCCCCCCTAACAGGGTTATCCTACGAG. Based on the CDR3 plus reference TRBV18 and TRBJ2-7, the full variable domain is NAGVMQNPRHLVRRRGQEARLRCSPMKGHSHVYWYRQLPEEGLKFMVYLQKENIIDESGMPKERFSAEFPKEGPSILRIQQVVRGDSAAYFCASSPPLTGLSYEQYFGPGTRLTVT.

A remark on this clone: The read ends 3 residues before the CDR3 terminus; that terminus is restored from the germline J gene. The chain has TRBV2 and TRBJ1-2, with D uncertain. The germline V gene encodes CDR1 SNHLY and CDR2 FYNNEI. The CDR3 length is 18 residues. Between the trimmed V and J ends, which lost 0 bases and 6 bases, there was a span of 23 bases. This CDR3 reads CASSEARTAQGPPDGYTF. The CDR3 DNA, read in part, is TGTGCCAGCAGTGAAGCGCGAACCGCCCAAGGGCCCCCAGATGGC.

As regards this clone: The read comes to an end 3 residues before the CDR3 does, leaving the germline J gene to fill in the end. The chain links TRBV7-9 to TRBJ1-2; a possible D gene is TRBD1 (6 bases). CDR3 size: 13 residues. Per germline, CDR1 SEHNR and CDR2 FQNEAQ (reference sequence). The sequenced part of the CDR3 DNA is TGTGCCAGCAGCTTAGGAGGGGGATACGAC. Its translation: CASSLGGGYD. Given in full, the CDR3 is CASSLGGGYDYTF.

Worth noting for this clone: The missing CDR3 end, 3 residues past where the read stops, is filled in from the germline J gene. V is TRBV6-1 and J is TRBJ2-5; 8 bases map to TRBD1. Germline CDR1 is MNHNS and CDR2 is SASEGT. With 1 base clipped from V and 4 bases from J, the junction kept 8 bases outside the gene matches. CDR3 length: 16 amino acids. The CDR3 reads CASSEGPAGGAETQYF. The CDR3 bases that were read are TGTGCCAGCAGTGAAGGGCCGGCAGGGGGCGCAGAGACC.

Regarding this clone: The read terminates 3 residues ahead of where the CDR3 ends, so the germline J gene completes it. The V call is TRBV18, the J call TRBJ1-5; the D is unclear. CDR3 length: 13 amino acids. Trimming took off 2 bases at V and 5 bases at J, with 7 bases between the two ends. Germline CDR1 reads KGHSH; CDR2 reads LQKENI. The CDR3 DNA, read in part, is TGTGCCAGCTCACCAGGCGGAGATCAGCCC. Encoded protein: CASSPGGDQP. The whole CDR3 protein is CASSPGGDQPQHF.

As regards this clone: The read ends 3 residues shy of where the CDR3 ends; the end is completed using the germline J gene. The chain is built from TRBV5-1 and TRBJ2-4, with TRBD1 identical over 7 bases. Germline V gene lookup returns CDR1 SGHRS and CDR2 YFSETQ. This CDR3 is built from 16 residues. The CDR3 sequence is CASSLGSRGWEETQYF. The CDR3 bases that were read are TGCGCCAGCAGCTTGGGGTCCAGGGGGTGGGAAGAGACT.

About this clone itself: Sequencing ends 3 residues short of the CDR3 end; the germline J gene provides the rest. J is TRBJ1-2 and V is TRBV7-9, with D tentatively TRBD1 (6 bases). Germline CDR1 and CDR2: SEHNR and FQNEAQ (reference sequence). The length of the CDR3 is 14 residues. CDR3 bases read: TGTGCCAGCAGCTTAGCGCAGCAGGGGCGTGAC. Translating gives CASSLAQQGRD. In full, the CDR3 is CASSLAQQGRDYTF. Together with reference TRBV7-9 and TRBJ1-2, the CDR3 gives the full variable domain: DTGVSQNPRHKITKRGQNVTFRCDPISEHNRLYWYRQTLGQGPEFLTYFQNEAQLEKSRLLSDRFSAERPKGSFSTLEIQRTEQGDSAMYLCASSLAQQGRDYTFGSGTRLTVV.

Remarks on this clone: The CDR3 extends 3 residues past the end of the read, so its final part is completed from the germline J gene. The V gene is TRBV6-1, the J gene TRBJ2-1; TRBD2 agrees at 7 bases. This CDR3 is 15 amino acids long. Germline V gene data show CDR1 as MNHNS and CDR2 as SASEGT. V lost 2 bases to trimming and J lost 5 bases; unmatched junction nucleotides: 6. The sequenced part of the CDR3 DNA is TGTGCCAGCAGTGAATTTGGGGGGGTAGACAATGAG. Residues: CASSEFGGVDNE. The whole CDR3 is CASSEFGGVDNEQFF.

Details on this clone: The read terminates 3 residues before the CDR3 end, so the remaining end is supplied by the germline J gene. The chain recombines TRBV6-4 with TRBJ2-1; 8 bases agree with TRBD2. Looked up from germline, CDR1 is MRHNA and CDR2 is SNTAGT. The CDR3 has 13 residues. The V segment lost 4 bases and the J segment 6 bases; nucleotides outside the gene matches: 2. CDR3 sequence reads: CASSGLAGNEQFF. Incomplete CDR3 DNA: TGTGCCAGCAGTGGGCTAGCGGGCAATGAG.

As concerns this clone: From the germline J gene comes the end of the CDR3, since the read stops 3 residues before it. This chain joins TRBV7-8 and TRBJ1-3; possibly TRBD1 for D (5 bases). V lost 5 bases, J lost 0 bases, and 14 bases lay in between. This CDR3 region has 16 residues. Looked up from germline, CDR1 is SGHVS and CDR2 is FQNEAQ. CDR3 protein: CASSPGTHYSGNTIYF. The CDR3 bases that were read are TGTGCCAGCAGCCCCGGGACTCACTACTCTGGAAACACC.

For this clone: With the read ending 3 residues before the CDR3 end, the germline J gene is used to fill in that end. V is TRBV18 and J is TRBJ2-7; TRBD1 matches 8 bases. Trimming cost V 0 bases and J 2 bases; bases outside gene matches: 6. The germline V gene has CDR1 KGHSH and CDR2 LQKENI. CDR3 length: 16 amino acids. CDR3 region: CASSPPIGTGTYEQYF. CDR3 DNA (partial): TGTGCCAGCTCACCACCAATCGGGACAGGCACCTACGAG.

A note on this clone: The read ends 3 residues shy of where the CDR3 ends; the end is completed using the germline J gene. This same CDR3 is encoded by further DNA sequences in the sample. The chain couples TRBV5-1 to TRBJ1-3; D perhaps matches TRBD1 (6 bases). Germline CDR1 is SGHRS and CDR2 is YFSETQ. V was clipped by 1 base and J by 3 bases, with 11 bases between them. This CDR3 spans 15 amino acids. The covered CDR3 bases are TGCGCCAGCAGCTTGCAGGGGAGTGGTGGAAACACC. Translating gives CASSLQGSGGNT. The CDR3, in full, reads CASSLQGSGGNTIYF.

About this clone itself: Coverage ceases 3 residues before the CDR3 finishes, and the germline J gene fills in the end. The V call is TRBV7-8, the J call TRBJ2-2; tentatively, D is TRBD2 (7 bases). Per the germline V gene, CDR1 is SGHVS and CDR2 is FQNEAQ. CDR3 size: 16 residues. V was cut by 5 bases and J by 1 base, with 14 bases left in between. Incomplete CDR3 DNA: TGTGCCAGCAGCCTTGGGGGGGGCGGGAACACCGGGGAG. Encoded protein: CASSLGGGGNTGE. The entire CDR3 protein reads CASSLGGGGNTGELFF.

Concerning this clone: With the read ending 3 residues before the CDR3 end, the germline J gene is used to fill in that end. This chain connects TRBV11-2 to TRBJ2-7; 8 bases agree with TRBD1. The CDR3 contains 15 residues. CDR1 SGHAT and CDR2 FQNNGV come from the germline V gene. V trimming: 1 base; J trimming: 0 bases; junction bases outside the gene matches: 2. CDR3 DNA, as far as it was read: TGTGCCAGCAGCTTAGGGGGGACAGGCTCCTACGAG. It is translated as CASSLGGTGSYE. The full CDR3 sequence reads CASSLGGTGSYEQYF.

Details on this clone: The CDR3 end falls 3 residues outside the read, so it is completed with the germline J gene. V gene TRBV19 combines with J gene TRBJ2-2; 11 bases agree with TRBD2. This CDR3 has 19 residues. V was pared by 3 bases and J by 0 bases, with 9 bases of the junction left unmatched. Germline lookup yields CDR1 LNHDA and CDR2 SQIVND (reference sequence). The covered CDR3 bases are TGTGCCAGTAGTATGGATCCGGGACTAGCGGAGGCGAACACCGGGGAG. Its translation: CASSMDPGLAEANTGE. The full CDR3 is CASSMDPGLAEANTGELFF.

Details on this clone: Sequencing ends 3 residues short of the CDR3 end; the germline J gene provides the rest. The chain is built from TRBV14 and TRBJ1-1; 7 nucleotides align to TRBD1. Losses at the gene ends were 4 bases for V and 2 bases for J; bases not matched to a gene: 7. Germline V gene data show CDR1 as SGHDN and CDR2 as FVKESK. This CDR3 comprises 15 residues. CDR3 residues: CASSPRDRFNTEAFF. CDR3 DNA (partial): TGTGCCAGCAGCCCCCGGGACAGATTTAACACTGAA.

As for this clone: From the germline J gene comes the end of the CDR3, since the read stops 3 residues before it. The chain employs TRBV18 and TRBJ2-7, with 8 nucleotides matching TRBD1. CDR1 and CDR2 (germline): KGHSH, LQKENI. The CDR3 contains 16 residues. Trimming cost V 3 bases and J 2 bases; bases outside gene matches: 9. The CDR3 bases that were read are TGTGCCAGCTCACCTGGGATAGGGACAGGAGCCTACGAG. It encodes CASSPGIGTGAYE. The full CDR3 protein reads CASSPGIGTGAYEQYF.

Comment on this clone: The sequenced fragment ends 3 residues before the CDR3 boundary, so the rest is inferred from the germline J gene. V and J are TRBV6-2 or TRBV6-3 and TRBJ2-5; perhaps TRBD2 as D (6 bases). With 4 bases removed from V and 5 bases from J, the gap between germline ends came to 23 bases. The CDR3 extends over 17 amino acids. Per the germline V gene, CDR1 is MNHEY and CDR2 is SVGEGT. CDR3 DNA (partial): TGTGCCAGCAGTTTCACGGGCCGGGGGAGAGCAATGGAGACC. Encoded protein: CASSFTGRGRAMET. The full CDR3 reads CASSFTGRGRAMETQYF.

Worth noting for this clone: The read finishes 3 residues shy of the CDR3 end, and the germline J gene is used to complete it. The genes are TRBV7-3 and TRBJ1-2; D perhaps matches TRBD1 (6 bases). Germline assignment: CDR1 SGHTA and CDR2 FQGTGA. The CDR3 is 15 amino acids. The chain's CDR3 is CASSSDSGGPYDYTF. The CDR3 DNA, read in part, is TGTGCCAGCAGCTCTGATAGCGGGGGGCCCTACGAC. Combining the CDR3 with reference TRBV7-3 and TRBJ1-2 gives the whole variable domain GAGVSQTPSNKVTEKGKYVELRCDPISGHTALYWYRQSLGQGPEFLIYFQGTGAADDSGLPNDRFFAVRPEGSVSTLKIQRTERGDSAVYLCASSSDSGGPYDYTFGSGTRLTVV.